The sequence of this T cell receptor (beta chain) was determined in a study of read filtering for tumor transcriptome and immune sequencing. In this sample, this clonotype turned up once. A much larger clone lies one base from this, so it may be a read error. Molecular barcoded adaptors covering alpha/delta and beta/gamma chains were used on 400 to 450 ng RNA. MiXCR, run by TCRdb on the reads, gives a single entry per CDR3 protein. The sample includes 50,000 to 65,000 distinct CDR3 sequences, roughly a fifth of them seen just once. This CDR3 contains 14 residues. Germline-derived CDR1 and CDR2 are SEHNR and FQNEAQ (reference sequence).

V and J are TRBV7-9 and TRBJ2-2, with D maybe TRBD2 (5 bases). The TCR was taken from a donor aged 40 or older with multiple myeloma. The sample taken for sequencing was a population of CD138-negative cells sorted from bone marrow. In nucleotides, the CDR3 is TGTGCCAGCAGCTTAGGTCTAGCTGCCGGGGAGCCGTTTTTT. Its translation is CASSLGLAAGEPFF.